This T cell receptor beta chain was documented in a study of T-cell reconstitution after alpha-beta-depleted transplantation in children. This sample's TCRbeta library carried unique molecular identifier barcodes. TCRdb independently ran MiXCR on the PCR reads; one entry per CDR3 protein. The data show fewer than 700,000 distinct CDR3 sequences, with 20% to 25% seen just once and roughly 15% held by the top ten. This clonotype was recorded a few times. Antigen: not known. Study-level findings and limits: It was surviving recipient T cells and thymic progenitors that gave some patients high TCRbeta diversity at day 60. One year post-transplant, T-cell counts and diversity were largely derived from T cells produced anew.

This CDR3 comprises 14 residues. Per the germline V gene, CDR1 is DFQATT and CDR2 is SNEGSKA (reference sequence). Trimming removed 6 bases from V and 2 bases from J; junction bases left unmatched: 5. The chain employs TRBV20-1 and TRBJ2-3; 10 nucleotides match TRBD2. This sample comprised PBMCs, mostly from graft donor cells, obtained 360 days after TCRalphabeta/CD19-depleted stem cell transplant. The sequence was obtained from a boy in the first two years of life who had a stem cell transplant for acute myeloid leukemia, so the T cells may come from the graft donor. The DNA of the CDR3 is TGCAGTGCGCGGACTAGCGGCTTCACAGATACGCAGTATTTT. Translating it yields CSARTSGFTDTQYF.